This T cell receptor beta chain was observed in a study of cytomegalovirus exposure and HLA in healthy donors. General study results and limits: Cytomegalovirus-associated TCR beta chains were listed, numbering over 150.

Healthy bone marrow donors made up the cohort. To note about this clone: Antigen specificity is unknown.

Researchers ran the PCR with 60 Vbeta and 13 Jbeta primers. Profiled with immunoSEQ multiplex PCR; TCRdb holds only in-frame clones, not every one. Among roughly 49,000 clones listed, roughly four fifths were seen once. Material: PBMCs. The source is a woman between 40 and 50 years old in good health and CMV-seropositive.

The CDR3 DNA reads TGTGCCAGCAGACCAGACAGGGTTGGAAACACCATATATTTT. Protein product: CASRPDRVGNTIYF. The chain couples TRBV6-5 to TRBJ1-3, with 7 bases lining up with TRBD1. This CDR3 comprises 14 residues. J gave up 3 bases and V 6 bases, and 5 bases lay outside the gene matches. CDR1 is MNHEY, CDR2 SVGAGI, per germline.